The 28 T cell receptor beta chains below come from one sample, sequenced in a study of CD8 T cells in ankylosing spondylitis. TCRdb called the 5' RACE reads again in MiXCR, with one record for every CDR3 protein. This sample yields a few hundred thousand distinct CDR3 sequences, of which approximately 20% are seen a single time; under 15% belongs to the top ten. Sequences were obtained from blood, either unsorted or a sorted T cell fraction (not recorded which). These receptors were taken from a male donor with ankylosing spondylitis or in good health (not recorded which).

This clonotype was observed a single time. CDR3 loop: CASSLEAAISYEQYF. DNA for the CDR3: TGTGCCAGCAGCTTAGAAGCGGCAATCTCCTACGAGCAGTACTTC. V gene TRBV11-2 combines with J gene TRBJ2-7, with D possibly matching TRBD2 (5 bases). V was pared by 0 bases and J by 0 bases, with 9 bases between. This CDR3 is 15 amino acids long. CDR1 and CDR2 from the germline V gene are SGHAT and FQNNGV.

This clonotype was observed a handful of times. The chain recombines TRBV20-1 with TRBJ2-1; TRBD2 agrees at 7 bases. Germline V gene sequence: CDR1 DFQATT, CDR2 SNEGSKA (reference sequence). This CDR3 region has 16 residues. Trimming removed 4 bases from V and 4 bases from J; junction bases left unmatched: 13. CDR3 sequence (DNA): TGCAGTGCTACCCCCGGTGGCGGGGGAGCTTACAATGAGCAGTTCTTC. Translating it yields CSATPGGGGAYNEQFF.

The V call is TRBV6-5, the J call TRBJ2-7, with 11 bases aligning to TRBD1. V lost 2 bases and J lost 1; bases outside the gene matches: 1. Germline CDR1 MNHEY, CDR2 SVGAGI. CDR3 length equals 15 residues. The CDR3 sequence is CASSYGTGGSYEQYF. CDR3 nucleotide sequence: TGTGCCAGCAGTTACGGGACAGGGGGATCCTACGAGCAGTACTTC.

This clonotype was observed a handful of times. V usage is TRBV7-9 and J usage is TRBJ2-5, with TRBD2 as a possible D gene (5 bases). V shed 5 bases and J shed 3 bases, with 16 bases lying between them. CDR1 SEHNR and CDR2 FQNEAQ come from the germline V gene (reference sequence). The CDR3 is 15 amino acids. DNA of the CDR3: TGTGCCAGCAGCCCCAGAGCGGTGAATAAAGAGACCCAGTACTTC. Encoded protein: CASSPRAVNKETQYF. Based on the CDR3 plus reference TRBV7-9 and TRBJ2-5, the full variable domain is DTGVSQNPRHKITKRGQNVTFRCDPISEHNRLYWYRQTLGQGPEFLTYFQNEAQLEKSRLLSDRFSAERPKGSFSTLEIQRTEQGDSAMYLCASSPRAVNKETQYFGPGTRLLVL.

This clonotype was picked up a small number of times. The junction shows a germline mismatch at one end, possibly a read error. The V gene is TRBV11-1, the J gene TRBJ2-1; 12 bases align to TRBD2. Germline lookup yields CDR1 SGHAT and CDR2 FQDESV (reference sequence). The CDR3 has 16 amino acids. As DNA, the CDR3 is TGTGCCAGCAGCCTAGCGGGGGGGCAAAGGGACAATGAGCAGTTCTTC. Its translation is CASSLAGGQRDNEQFF.

The chain carries TRBV20-1 and TRBJ1-1; no definite D call. Germline V gene sequence: CDR1 DFQATT, CDR2 SNEGSKA (reference sequence). This CDR3 spans 13 amino acids. V lost 6 bases to trimming and J lost 0 bases, with 11 bases between them. In nucleotides, the CDR3 is TGCAGTGCCATCGGCAGACTGAACACTGAAGCTTTCTTT. Translated, it gives CSAIGRLNTEAFF.

V is TRBV5-1 and J is TRBJ2-7; TRBD1 or TRBD2 may be the D gene (5 bases each). The CDR3 has 14 amino acids. Germline V gene data show CDR1 as SGHRS and CDR2 as YFSETQ. Between the trimmed V and J ends, which lost 0 bases and 2 bases, there was a span of 9 bases. In DNA form, the CDR3 reads TGCGCCAGCAGCTTGGCAGGGAGTCCCTACGAGCAGTACTTC. Its translation is CASSLAGSPYEQYF.

The V gene is TRBV27, the J gene TRBJ1-1; D remains unclear. The length of the CDR3 is 14 residues. The ends were cut back, 2 bases at V and 4 bases at J, with 11 bases in the middle. Germline V lookup: CDR1 MNHEY, CDR2 SMNVEV (reference sequence). CDR3 residues: CASSLVRSSTEAFF. The CDR3 nucleotides read TGTGCCAGCAGTTTAGTCCGGAGCAGCACTGAAGCTTTCTTT.

This clonotype was detected only a few times. The chain has TRBV29-1 and TRBJ1-2; D is unclear. CDR3 size: 13 residues. Germline loops: CDR1 SQVTM, CDR2 ANQGSEA. The V end lost 3 bases, the J end lost 3 bases, and 11 bases lay between the germline ends. The CDR3 spells CSVDEGIHYGYTF. CDR3 in DNA: TGCAGCGTTGATGAGGGTATACACTATGGCTACACCTTC.

V usage is TRBV29-1 and J usage is TRBJ1-6, with 8 bases lining up with TRBD1. Per germline, CDR1 SQVTM and CDR2 ANQGSEA. The CDR3 contains 15 residues. V lost 6 bases and J lost 2; bases outside the gene matches: 6. The CDR3 DNA is TGCAGCGTCGACAGGGGAGGCCCCTATAATTCACCCCTCCACTTT. Translated: CSVDRGGPYNSPLHF. Full variable domain (missing parts from reference TRBV29-1 and TRBJ1-6): SAVISQKPSRDICQRGTSLTIQCQVDSQVTMMFWYRQQPGQSLTLIATANQGSEATYESGFVIDKFPISRPNLTFSTLTVSNMSPEDSSIYLCSVDRGGPYNSPLHFGNGTRLTVT.

This clonotype was recorded many times. The chain carries TRBV29-1 and TRBJ2-1; 7 bases are shared with TRBD1. V lost 5 bases, J lost 6 bases, and 4 bases stayed unmatched. The CDR3 loop spans 12 amino acids. CDR1 SQVTM and CDR2 ANQGSEA come from the germline V gene. CDR3 in amino acids: CSVSRDSNEQFF. The CDR3 region has the DNA TGCAGCGTTTCACGGGACAGCAATGAGCAGTTCTTC.

This clonotype has only a few counts. V usage is TRBV5-1 and J usage is TRBJ2-1; D might be TRBD1 or TRBD2, each matching 5 bases. The CDR3 length is 13 residues. Germline CDR1 reads SGHRS; CDR2 reads YFSETQ. Trimming pared 3 bases from V and 10 bases from J, leaving 14 bases between. The CDR3 DNA is TGCGCCAGCAGCTGGGGACCTCCTAGGGAGCAGTTCTTC. Its protein product is CASSWGPPREQFF.

V is TRBV7-6 and J is TRBJ2-7, with 10 bases fitting TRBD2. The trim removed 1 base at V and 2 bases at J, leaving 11 bases unmatched. CDR1 is SGHVS and CDR2 is FNYEAQ in the germline V gene. The CDR3 is made up of 18 amino acids. The CDR3 region has the DNA TGTGCCAGCAGCTTAGTGGAGGGCCCTAGCGGGGGCCCCTACGAGCAGTACTTC. Amino acids: CASSLVEGPSGGPYEQYF.

This clonotype showed up just a few times. This chain connects TRBV5-6 to TRBJ2-5; no definite D call. The CDR3 is 14 amino acids. V shed 2 bases and J shed 1 base, with 9 bases lying between them. Germline V lookup: CDR1 SGHDT, CDR2 YYEEEE. The CDR3 region is CASSLSNAQETQYF. The CDR3 DNA is TGTGCCAGCAGCTTATCAAACGCCCAAGAGACCCAGTACTTC.

This clonotype was picked up a small number of times. V usage is TRBV5-1 and J usage is TRBJ2-3, with TRBD2 matching over 8 bases. The CDR3 is 15 residues long. The V gene's germline CDR1 is SGHRS and CDR2 YFSETQ. Trimming took 5 bases from V and 2 from J; bases not matched to a gene: 7. In DNA, the CDR3 is TGCGCCAGCAGGGTCAGCGGGGGAAACACAGATACGCAGTATTTT. It codes for CASRVSGGNTDTQYF. The complete variable domain, with remaining parts taken from reference TRBV5-1 and TRBJ2-3, reads KAGVTQTPRYLIKTRGQQVTLSCSPISGHRSVSWYQQTPGQGLQFLFEYFSETQRNKGNFPGRFSGRQFSNSRSEMNVSTLELGDSALYLCASRVSGGNTDTQYFGPGTRLTVL.

The chain uses TRBV11-2 and TRBJ2-2, with D possibly TRBD1 on 6 matching bases. CDR3 size: 15 residues. V was clipped by 6 bases and J by 1 base, with 12 bases between them. Germline-derived CDR1 and CDR2 are SGHAT and FQNNGV. This CDR3 is CASRTGTRNTGELFF. As DNA, the CDR3 is TGTGCCAGCAGAACCGGGACAAGGAACACCGGGGAGCTGTTTTTT.

The chain is built from TRBV12-3 or TRBV12-4 and TRBJ2-2; no definite D call. Deletions cut 5 bases from V and 1 base from J, with 11 bases between. This CDR3 spans 15 amino acids. CDR3 loop: CASSGRTRNTGELFF. The CDR3 nucleotides read TGTGCCAGCAGTGGGCGGACCAGGAACACCGGGGAGCTGTTTTTT.

The chain employs TRBV9 and TRBJ2-5; 12 nucleotides agree with TRBD2. This CDR3 has 18 amino acids. Per the germline V gene, CDR1 is SGDLS and CDR2 is YYNGEE. The junction had 11 bases not matched to a gene; V was cut back by 3 bases and J by 2 bases. CDR3: CASSAPLAGGVGQETQYF. In DNA, the CDR3 is TGTGCCAGCAGCGCACCCCTAGCGGGGGGGGTTGGGCAAGAGACCCAGTACTTC.

V and J are TRBV10-2 and TRBJ2-3; D gene unclear. The CDR3 is 15 amino acids. Germline V CDR1 and CDR2: WSHSY, SAAADI. With 0 bases removed from V and 0 bases from J, the gap between germline ends came to 7 bases. The CDR3 loop reads CASSESWASTDTQYF. CDR3 nucleotides: TGCGCCAGCAGTGAGTCCTGGGCTAGCACAGATACGCAGTATTTT.

Only a few counts were recorded for this clonotype. The chain recombines TRBV20-1 with TRBJ2-1; a weak D match, TRBD2 (6 bases). Germline values: CDR1 DFQATT, CDR2 SNEGSKA (reference sequence). V lost 6 bases, J lost 1 base, and 13 bases lay in between. This CDR3 comprises 14 residues. The CDR3, as DNA: TGCAGTGCAATCGGGGGACCTTCCTACAATGAGCAGTTCTTC. This translates into CSAIGGPSYNEQFF.

The rearrangement uses TRBV7-9 and TRBJ2-7; 8 nucleotides agree with TRBD1. V lost 4 bases, J lost 0 bases, and 11 bases stayed unmatched. Germline CDR1 and CDR2: SEHNR and FQNEAQ (reference sequence). The CDR3 extends over 17 amino acids. CDR3 coding DNA: TGTGCCAGCAGCTCGCCTCGGGACAGGAAAAACTCCTACGAGCAGTACTTC. This gives the protein CASSSPRDRKNSYEQYF.

The gene calls are TRBV21-1 and TRBJ2-1; the table gives TRBD1 as D, unverified against the DNA. TRBV21-1 corresponds to a pseudogene. CDR3 length: 14 residues. CDR3 bases: TGTGCCAGCAGCAAAACGGGACATAGCAATGAGCAGTTCTTC. Its translation: CASSKTGHSNEQFF.

This clonotype occurred a few times. The rearrangement uses TRBV12-3 or TRBV12-4 and TRBJ2-1; TRBD2 agrees at 9 bases. Trimming at V came to 9 bases and at J to 4 bases, leaving 7 bases not matched to a gene. The CDR3 has 14 residues. CDR3 DNA: TGTGCCAGTCTGGCGGGGGGGGCTTACAATGAGCAGTTCTTC. Its protein product is CASLAGGAYNEQFF.

This clonotype was recorded a few times. The chain joins TRBV2 to TRBJ2-7; D could derive from TRBD1 or TRBD2 (5 bases each). CDR3 length equals 14 residues. Germline-derived CDR1 and CDR2 are SNHLY and FYNNEI. Trimming stripped 1 base from V and 6 bases from J, with 13 bases between. This CDR3 reads CASSEDGAAGEQYF. In nucleotides, the CDR3 is TGTGCCAGCAGTGAAGACGGGGCAGCAGGCGAGCAGTACTTC.

In this sample, this clonotype turned up a few times. This chain connects TRBV7-9 to TRBJ2-1; no clear D gene. Trimming removed 5 bases from V and 2 bases from J, with 13 bases in between. Germline-derived CDR1 and CDR2 are SEHNR and FQNEAQ (reference sequence). The length of the CDR3 is 15 residues. The DNA of the CDR3 is TGTGCCAGCAGCCCCGACTTGCAAGCCTACAATGAGCAGTTCTTC. Encoded protein: CASSPDLQAYNEQFF.

The rearrangement joins TRBV9 to TRBJ2-1; D is perhaps TRBD2 (7 bases). Germline V CDR1 and CDR2: SGDLS, YYNGEE. V lost 0 bases, J lost 9 bases, and 16 bases lay in between. The CDR3 consists of 15 residues. In DNA, the CDR3 is TGTGCCAGCAGCGTAGGAGGGGGGGTAGGATCTGAGCAGTTCTTC. Amino acid sequence: CASSVGGGVGSEQFF.

This clonotype was recorded a few times. The chain recombines TRBV20-1 with TRBJ1-4, with D possibly being TRBD1 (5 bases). Germline lookup yields CDR1 DFQATT and CDR2 SNEGSKA (reference sequence). The CDR3 covers 13 residues. V lost 0 bases to trimming and J lost 8 bases, with 10 bases between them. The CDR3 nucleotides are TGCAGTGCTAGAGACCTACGGGGGGAAAAACTGTTTTTT. Protein sequence: CSARDLRGEKLFF.

This clonotype has more than one count but fewer than ten. The rearrangement links TRBV12-3 or TRBV12-4 to TRBJ2-3; no reliable D call. The V end was cut by 4 bases, the J end by 0 bases, with 17 bases between. The CDR3 runs 17 residues. The DNA of the CDR3 is TGTGCCAGCAGTTCGTCCGACTTCTTCCTTAGCACAGATACGCAGTATTTT. Protein product: CASSSSDFFLSTDTQYF.